The TCR beta chain under discussion was sequenced for a study of shared clonotypes between healthy human individuals. The study, taken as a whole, reports: Among donors, the sharing of clonotypes was expected to be influenced by sequencing depth. Blood alone was sampled, and tissue repertoires likely differ.

This clone has just a few counts. As yet, its antigen is unknown. For genomic DNA, unsorted samples relied on tens of millions of PBMCs. Sequencing of unsorted PBMC DNA was carried out using ten immunoSEQ deep assay plates. Sequenced by immunoSEQ multiplex PCR; TCRdb stores in-frame clones only, minus some. Of around 480,000 clones detected, around 79% appear once; the ten largest clones hold around an eighth. The V gene's germline CDR1 is SGDLS and CDR2 YYNGEE. The CDR3 runs 13 residues. V dropped 1 base and J dropped 4 bases, with 5 bases sitting between them. The receptor's source is a woman in her thirties or forties in good health. Some clones in this sample may be carry-over from other donors' samples. The rearrangement joins TRBV9 to TRBJ2-2; no definite D call. Sequencing was performed on PBMCs. The CDR3: CASSVSLTGELFF. The CDR3 nucleotides are TGTGCCAGCAGCGTAAGCCTCACCGGGGAGCTGTTTTTT. Combining the CDR3 with reference TRBV9 and TRBJ2-2 gives the whole variable domain DSGVTQTPKHLITATGQRVTLRCSPRSGDLSVYWYQQSLDQGLQFLIQYYNGEERAKGNILERFSAQQFPDLHSELNLSSLELGDSALYFCASSVSLTGELFFGEGSRLTVL.